This T cell receptor beta chain was identified in a study of identical twins. This clonotype was observed a few times. Antigen unknown. Each cDNA held unique molecular identifiers, and template switching gave it a universal primer site. Using its own MiXCR run on the 5' RACE reads, TCRdb lists one record per CDR3 protein. This sample has about 720,000 distinct CDR3 sequences, with around 8.3% found just once. Findings of the study overall: It was possible that invariant MAIT and iNKT cells partly confounded the zero-insertion analyses. Out-of-frame alpha sequences that twins shared showed excess low generation probability.

The germline gives CDR1 LNHNV, CDR2 YYDKDF (reference sequence). Losses at the gene ends were 6 bases for V and 2 bases for J; bases not matched to a gene: 12. CDR3 length equals 18 residues. Another study also made use of these data, one on yellow fever vaccine responses in identical twins.

Sequenced material: PBMCs. This sequence joins TRBV15 and TRBJ2-3, with 12 bases that match TRBD2. The sequence derives from a woman younger than 30 in good health. The chain's CDR3 is CATSIKLAGGLITDTQYF. The CDR3 DNA follows: TGTGCCACCAGTATAAAACTAGCGGGAGGCCTAATCACAGATACGCAGTATTTT.